This record covers a single T cell receptor (beta chain). This sample is part of a study of blood T cell repertoires in COVID-19. Looking at the study overall: From the United States, Italy and Spain came samples of acute and convalescent COVID-19. T cells, B-cell-depleted T cells, or PBMCs supplied cDNA or gDNA.

Germline V gene lookup returns CDR1 SGHRS and CDR2 YFSETQ. V trimming: 5 bases; J trimming: 5 bases; junction bases outside the gene matches: 9. CDR3 length equals 14 residues. The method was immunoSEQ multiplex PCR; TCRdb's version includes in-frame clones alone and lacks a portion of them. The sample lists approximately 180,000 clones, around 85% seen once, with 7.5% to 10% in the top ten. The source is a woman at least 80 years old with acute or convalescent COVID-19. The V call is TRBV5-1, the J call TRBJ2-5; 7 bases agree with TRBD2. The sequenced sample consisted of peripheral blood. The CDR3, as DNA: TGCGCCAGCAGTGGGGGGGTCTTTGCGGAGACCCAGTACTTC. Protein sequence: CASSGGVFAETQYF.